This TCR beta chain is drawn from a study of response to subunit inactivated influenza vaccine. Study observations and caveats: With each seasonal influenza vaccination, the authors suggested, few new T cells are recruited.

The V gene end was trimmed by 6 bases and the J gene end by 6 bases; junction bases not matched to a gene: 8. The CDR3 loop spans 15 amino acids. Looked up from germline, CDR1 is MRHNA and CDR2 is SNTAGT. To note about this clonotype: Its antigen remains unidentified.

TCRdb re-called the RT-PCR reads through MiXCR, storing one row per CDR3 protein. The sample holds fewer than 750,000 distinct CDR3 sequences, around 15% seen once. Sequenced material: PBMCs from blood, taken approximately 12 days after vaccination. The V and J genes are TRBV6-4 and TRBJ1-4, with 9 bases aligning to TRBD1. The TCR comes from a man aged 45 to 65 who received an inactivated influenza vaccine. The DNA for the CDR3 is TGTGCCAGCAGCGGGACAGGGCTAAATGATGAAAAACTGTTTTTT. Protein: CASSGTGLNDEKLFF.